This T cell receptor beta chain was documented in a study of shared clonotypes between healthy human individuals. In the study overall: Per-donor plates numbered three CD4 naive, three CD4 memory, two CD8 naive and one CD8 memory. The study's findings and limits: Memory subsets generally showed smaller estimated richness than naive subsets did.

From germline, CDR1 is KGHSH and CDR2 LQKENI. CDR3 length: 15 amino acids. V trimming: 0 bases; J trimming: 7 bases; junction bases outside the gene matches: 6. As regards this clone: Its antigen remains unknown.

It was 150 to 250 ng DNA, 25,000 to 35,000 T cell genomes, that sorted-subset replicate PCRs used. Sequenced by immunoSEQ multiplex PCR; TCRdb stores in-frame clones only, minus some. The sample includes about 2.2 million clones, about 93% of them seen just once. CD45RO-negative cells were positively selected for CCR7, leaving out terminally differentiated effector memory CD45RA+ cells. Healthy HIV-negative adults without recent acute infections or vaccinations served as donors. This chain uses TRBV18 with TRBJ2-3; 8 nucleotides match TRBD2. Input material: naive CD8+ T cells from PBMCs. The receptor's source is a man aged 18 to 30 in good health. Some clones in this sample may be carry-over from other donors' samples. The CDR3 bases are TGTGCCAGCTCACCACCTGAGCGGGAGACCTATACGCAGTATTTT. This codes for CASSPPERETYTQYF.